The 30 T cell receptor beta chains below were found in one sample sequenced in a study of breast tumors, draining lymph nodes, adjacent tissues. Each CDR3 protein gets one entry after TCRdb re-called the multiplex PCR reads with MiXCR. The repertoire consists of about 100,000 distinct CDR3 sequences, with 21% occurring once and the leading ten covering 1% to 1.5%. The lymph nodes were axillary draining lymph nodes from breast cancer patients. The sequenced sample consisted of axillary lymph node tissue. Receptors were obtained from a female donor with breast cancer. Some clones in this sample may be carry-over from other donors' samples.

In regard to this clonotype: This may be a read error, as it is one base from a much larger clone. CDR3 bases: TGCGCCAGCAGCAGCGGTATGGTTAATGAGCAGTTCTTC. Protein product: CASSSGMVNEQFF. The V call is TRBV5-1, the J call TRBJ2-1; D perhaps matches TRBD2 (5 bases). CDR1 and CDR2 from the germline V gene are SGHRS and YFSETQ. The CDR3 runs to 13 residues. V lost 4 bases, J lost 7 bases, and 12 bases lay in between.

The rearrangement uses TRBV28 and TRBJ2-7; no clear D gene. CDR1 and CDR2 from the germline V gene are MDHEN and SYDVKM. This CDR3 region has 13 residues. The V gene lost 4 bases and the J gene lost 3 bases, with 10 bases spanning the gap. The CDR3 region is CASSSEQLYEQYF. The CDR3 DNA is TGTGCCAGCAGTTCGGAACAGCTCTACGAGCAGTACTTC.

The chain employs TRBV2 and TRBJ2-7; D gene uncertain. The CDR3 has 12 residues. The V end lost 4 bases, the J end lost 6 bases, and 10 bases lay between the germline ends. Germline-derived CDR1 and CDR2 are SNHLY and FYNNEI. Here the CDR3 reads CASSARWGEQYF. DNA of the CDR3: TGTGCCAGCAGTGCGAGATGGGGCGAGCAGTACTTC.

In regard to this clonotype: A read error may produce the germline difference seen at one junction end. The V gene is TRBV19, the J gene TRBJ2-4, with a weak D call TRBD2 (5 bases). CDR1 is LNHDA and CDR2 is SQIVND in the germline V gene (reference sequence). The CDR3 has 16 amino acids. The chain's CDR3 is CASSIGQTLATNIQYF. The CDR3, as DNA: TGTGCCAGTAGTATTGGCCAGACCCTAGCCACAAACATTCAGTACTTC.

At least ten counts were recorded for this clonotype. The CDR3 is CASSTGTFPSTDTQYF. Written as DNA, the CDR3 is TGCGCCAGCAGCACAGGGACCTTCCCTAGCACAGATACGCAGTATTTT. The chain joins TRBV5-1 to TRBJ2-3, with D perhaps TRBD1 (6 bases). The CDR3 spans 16 residues. From germline, CDR1 is SGHRS and CDR2 YFSETQ. The V end lost 4 bases, the J end lost 0 bases, and 15 bases lay between the germline ends.

The rearrangement joins TRBV4-1 to TRBJ2-1; D possibly matches TRBD1 or TRBD2 (5 bases each). Germline lookup yields CDR1 MGHRA and CDR2 YSYEKL. The ends were cut back, 5 bases at V and 0 bases at J, with 14 bases in the middle. This CDR3 comprises 16 residues. CDR3 DNA sequence: TGCGCCAGCAGCTCAGGGACCCTGAGCTCCTACAATGAGCAGTTCTTC. Translation gives CASSSGTLSSYNEQFF.

This clonotype was observed many times. This sequence joins TRBV20-1 and TRBJ1-5, with D perhaps matching TRBD1 (5 bases). Between the trimmed V and J ends, which lost 0 bases and 7 bases, there was a span of 13 bases. The CDR3 is made up of 14 amino acids. CDR1 is DFQATT, CDR2 SNEGSKA, per germline (reference sequence). The DNA of the CDR3 is TGCAGTGCTAGAGATCTGCAGGGCGTGCAGCCCCAGCATTTT. Amino acid sequence: CSARDLQGVQPQHF.

This clonotype appeared many times. The chain combines TRBV12-3 or TRBV12-4 with TRBJ2-3, with 8 bases fitting TRBD2. The CDR3 consists of 13 residues. With 7 bases clipped from V and 9 bases from J, the junction kept 9 bases outside the gene matches. This CDR3 reads CASKTGGAGTQYF. In nucleotides, the CDR3 is TGTGCCAGCAAAACCGGGGGGGCGGGCACGCAGTATTTT.

In this sample, this clonotype turned up many times. The gene calls are TRBV6-1 and TRBJ2-3; the match to TRBD1 covers 9 bases. The CDR3 runs 15 residues. In germline, CDR1 is MNHNS, CDR2 SASEGT. V was clipped by 6 bases and J by 5 bases; unmatched bases: 9. The CDR3 loop reads CASRPGDRVVDTQYF. The CDR3 coding sequence is TGTGCCAGCAGGCCCGGGGACAGGGTGGTAGATACGCAGTATTTT.

The V and J genes are TRBV2 and TRBJ1-1; D unclear. The CDR3 extends over 13 amino acids. The V and J ends lost 6 bases and 1 base respectively, with 9 bases between them. Germline CDR1 is SNHLY and CDR2 is FYNNEI. The CDR3 nucleotides are TGTGCCAGCAGCAATTCGAAGAACACTGAAGCTTTCTTT. It encodes CASSNSKNTEAFF.

Points on this clonotype: A much larger clone differs by one base, so this may be a read error. This sequence joins TRBV28 and TRBJ2-3; D possibly corresponds to TRBD1 (5 bases). The germline V and J ends were trimmed by 6 bases and 4 bases, with 5 bases remaining between them. The germline gives CDR1 MDHEN, CDR2 SYDVKM. The CDR3 length is 11 residues. DNA for the CDR3: TGTGCCAGCAGCAGGGCAGATACGCAGTATTTT. Amino acid sequence: CASSRADTQYF.

The chain uses TRBV14 and TRBJ2-2, with D possibly matching TRBD2 (5 bases). This CDR3 is built from 14 residues. V lost 6 bases and J 3 bases, leaving 11 bases between the germline ends. Germline V gives CDR1 SGHDN, CDR2 FVKESK. Written as DNA, the CDR3 is TGTGCCAGCAGGTTAGCGCCATACACCGGGGAGCTGTTTTTT. This codes for CASRLAPYTGELFF.

Concerning this clonotype: The junction does not match germline at one end; this may be a read error. The rearrangement links TRBV3-1 to TRBJ2-2; the D gene is possibly TRBD2 (6 bases). CDR1 is LGHDT, CDR2 YNNKEL, per germline (reference sequence). The CDR3 contains 12 residues. CDR3 DNA sequence: TGTGCCAGCGGTCCGGGTCCCGGGGGGCTGTTTTTT. Its translation is CASGPGPGGLFF.

On this clonotype itself: Since no conserved phenylalanine or tryptophan closes the CDR3, a read error is the likely cause. No DNA is shown, since the ends of the CDR3 on it are uncertain; the CDR3 is the one TCRdb lists. The chain links TRBV7-2 to TRBJ2-2; TRBD2, the D gene given by the table, was not confirmed from the DNA. Germline CDR1 SGHTA, CDR2 FQGNSA. The CDR3 is made up of 16 amino acids, end residues included. The CDR3 sequence is CASSFGLAGVSGELVS.

This clonotype was observed many times. This rearrangement joins TRBV9 to TRBJ1-3, with 7 nucleotides matching TRBD1. The V gene end was trimmed by 1 base and the J gene end by 6 bases; junction bases not matched to a gene: 4. From germline, CDR1 is SGDLS and CDR2 YYNGEE. The CDR3 consists of 14 residues. The CDR3 coding sequence is TGTGCCAGCAGCGTACAAGGGGGCGAAAACACCATATATTTT. Amino acids: CASSVQGGENTIYF.

The V call is TRBV7-9, the J call TRBJ2-1; 7 bases line up with TRBD2. The CDR3 spans 16 residues. V was pared by 5 bases and J by 0 bases, with 7 bases of the junction left unmatched. Germline CDR1 is SEHNR and CDR2 is FQNEAQ (reference sequence). The CDR3 loop is CASSPSSGSSYNEQFF. CDR3 in DNA: TGTGCCAGCAGCCCTTCTAGCGGTAGCTCCTACAATGAGCAGTTCTTC.

A word on this clonotype: This clone may be a read error of a much larger clone one base away. V and J are TRBV12-3 or TRBV12-4 and TRBJ2-3; 9 bases align to TRBD1. CDR3 length: 14 residues. CDR3 DNA: TGTGCCAGCACCACAGGGGGCGTCACAGTTACGCAGTATTTT. It is translated as CASTTGGVTVTQYF.

This clonotype came up many times. This rearrangement joins TRBV29-1 to TRBJ1-5; a possible D gene is TRBD1 (6 bases). The CDR3 contains 13 residues. CDR1 and CDR2 from the germline V gene are SQVTM and ANQGSEA. V was trimmed by 2 bases and J by 3 bases, leaving 8 bases between them. CDR3 nucleotides: TGCAGCGTTGAACAGGGGACCAATCAGCCCCAGCATTTT. Amino acids: CSVEQGTNQPQHF.

The sample holds many counts of this clonotype. The J gene is TRBJ1-6, the V gene TRBV7-9; D unclear. Trimming removed 8 bases from V and 6 bases from J, with 11 bases in between. Germline V lookup: CDR1 SEHNR, CDR2 FQNEAQ (reference sequence). The CDR3 is 13 amino acids. The CDR3 is CASDSGSNSPLHF. Written as DNA, the CDR3 is TGTGCCAGCGATTCGGGGAGTAATTCACCCCTCCACTTT.

The rearrangement links TRBV19 to TRBJ1-6; D gene uncertain. The length of the CDR3 is 13 residues. V lost 5 bases and J lost 4, with 6 bases in between. From germline, CDR1 is LNHDA and CDR2 SQIVND (reference sequence). The CDR3 DNA reads as TGTGCCAGTAGTGGCCTATATAATTCACCCCTCCACTTT. This gives the protein CASSGLYNSPLHF.

This clonotype was seen at least ten times. The chain couples TRBV20-1 to TRBJ1-6; D gene uncertain. Germline CDR1 is DFQATT and CDR2 is SNEGSKA (reference sequence). V dropped 0 bases and J dropped 7 bases, with 13 bases sitting between them. The CDR3 is 15 residues long. CDR3 residues: CSAREEQLRNSPLHF. In DNA form, the CDR3 reads TGCAGTGCTAGAGAGGAACAGTTGAGGAATTCACCCCTCCACTTT.

On this clonotype itself: A read error may explain this, as a much larger clone is one base away. This rearrangement joins TRBV5-6 to TRBJ2-3; perhaps TRBD1 as D (7 bases). Germline CDR1 and CDR2: SGHDT and YYEEEE. The V end was cut by 6 bases, the J end by 8 bases, with 13 bases between. CDR3 length equals 12 residues. Here the CDR3 reads CASTQGGGTQYF. The CDR3 bases are TGTGCCAGCACCCAGGGGGGAGGTACGCAGTATTTT.

This clonotype came up many times. The chain is built from TRBV29-1 and TRBJ2-5; D could derive from TRBD1 or TRBD2 (5 bases each). The V end lost 3 bases, the J end lost 1 base, and 15 bases lay between the germline ends. There are 15 residues in the CDR3. Germline V gives CDR1 SQVTM, CDR2 ANQGSEA. The CDR3 region is CSVDSSRGPQETQYF. The CDR3 DNA sequence: TGCAGCGTTGATTCGTCCCGGGGACCCCAAGAGACCCAGTACTTC. The variable domain in full, completed from reference TRBV29-1 and TRBJ2-5, reads SAVISQKPSRDICQRGTSLTIQCQVDSQVTMMFWYRQQPGQSLTLIATANQGSEATYESGFVIDKFPISRPNLTFSTLTVSNMSPEDSSIYLCSVDSSRGPQETQYFGPGTRLLVL.

This clonotype occurred many times. The J gene is TRBJ2-1, the V gene TRBV5-8, with D possibly called TRBD1 or TRBD2 (5 bases each). Germline V gene lookup returns CDR1 SGHTS and CDR2 YDEGEE. V lost 1 base and J lost 5, with 13 bases in between. The CDR3 extends over 15 amino acids. The CDR3 DNA sequence: TGTGCCAGCAGCTTGATTGGGGGATCGGACAATGAGCAGTTCTTC. Its protein product is CASSLIGGSDNEQFF.

This clonotype has just one count. A much larger clone lies a single base off, so this may be a read error. V usage is TRBV3-1 and J usage is TRBJ2-7, with 9 bases identical to TRBD2. Germline CDR1 and CDR2: LGHDT and YNNKEL (reference sequence). There are 15 residues in the CDR3. J gave up 3 bases and V 4 bases, and 7 bases lay outside the gene matches. CDR3 bases: TGTGCCAGCAGCCGAGGGGCTAGCGGGAACTACGAGCAGTACTTC. It translates to CASSRGASGNYEQYF.

The V call is TRBV12-3 or TRBV12-4, the J call TRBJ1-2; 7 bases line up with TRBD1. V trimming: 4 bases; J trimming: 8 bases; junction bases outside the gene matches: 7. The CDR3 runs 13 residues. In DNA form, the CDR3 reads TGTGCCAGCAGTTCCCGACAGGGAAGGGGCTACACCTTC. This translates into CASSSRQGRGYTF.

This clonotype was seen at least ten times. V and J are TRBV20-1 and TRBJ2-1; D is uncertain. V lost 5 bases and J lost 3, with 2 bases in between. This CDR3 is built from 10 residues. CDR1 and CDR2 (germline): DFQATT, SNEGSKA (reference sequence). CDR3 loop: CSAYYNEQFF. The CDR3 DNA reads TGCAGTGCTTACTACAATGAGCAGTTCTTC.

This clonotype was detected ten times or more. V and J are TRBV7-9 and TRBJ1-4, with D maybe TRBD1 (6 bases). CDR3 size: 16 residues. The V and J ends lost 5 bases and 8 bases respectively, with 21 bases between them. Per germline, CDR1 SEHNR and CDR2 FQNEAQ (reference sequence). The CDR3 DNA follows: TGTGCCAGCAGCGCCCCATCCAGGGGCCTGGAGGAAAAACTGTTTTTT. Protein: CASSAPSRGLEEKLFF.

This clonotype came up many times. J is TRBJ2-5 and V is TRBV30; D possibly corresponds to TRBD2 (6 bases). Germline CDR1 is GTSNPN and CDR2 is SVGIG (reference sequence). V shed 0 bases and J shed 5 bases, with 10 bases lying between them. There are 13 residues in the CDR3. The CDR3 loop is CAWSVLGGETQYF. In DNA form, the CDR3 reads TGTGCCTGGAGTGTACTAGGAGGGGAGACCCAGTACTTC.

This clonotype was observed at least ten times. The chain is built from TRBV30 and TRBJ2-2, with a weak D call TRBD2 (5 bases). Germline-derived CDR1 and CDR2 are GTSNPN and SVGIG (reference sequence). Trimming cost V 5 bases and J 6 bases, with 13 bases left between them. The CDR3 runs to 13 residues. CDR3 residues: CAWAWGDSGELFF. In DNA, the CDR3 is TGTGCCTGGGCCTGGGGAGACTCCGGGGAGCTGTTTTTT.